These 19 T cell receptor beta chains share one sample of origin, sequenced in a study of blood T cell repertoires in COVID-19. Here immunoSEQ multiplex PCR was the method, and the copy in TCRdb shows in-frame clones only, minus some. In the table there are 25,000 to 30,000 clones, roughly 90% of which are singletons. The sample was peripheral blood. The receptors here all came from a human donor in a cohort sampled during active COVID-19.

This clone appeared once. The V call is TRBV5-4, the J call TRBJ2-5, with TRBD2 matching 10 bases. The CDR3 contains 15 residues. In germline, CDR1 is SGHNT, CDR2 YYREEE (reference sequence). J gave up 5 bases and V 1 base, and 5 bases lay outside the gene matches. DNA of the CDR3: TGTGCCAGCAGCTTGCCAGCGGGGGGGTCGGAGACCCAGTACTTC. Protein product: CASSLPAGGSETQYF.

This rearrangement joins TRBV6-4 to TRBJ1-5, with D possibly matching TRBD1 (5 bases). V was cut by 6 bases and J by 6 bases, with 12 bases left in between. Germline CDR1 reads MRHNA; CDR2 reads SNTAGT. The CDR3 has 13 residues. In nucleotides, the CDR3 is TGTGCCAGCAGCGCCGGCGGGGGTCAGCCCCAGCATTTT. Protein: CASSAGGGQPQHF.

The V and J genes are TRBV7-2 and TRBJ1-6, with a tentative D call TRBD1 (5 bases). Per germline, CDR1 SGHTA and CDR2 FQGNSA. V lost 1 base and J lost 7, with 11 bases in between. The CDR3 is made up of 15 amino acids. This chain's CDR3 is CASSLVKGMNSPLHF. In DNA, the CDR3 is TGTGCCAGCAGCTTAGTAAAGGGGATGAATTCACCCCTCCACTTT.

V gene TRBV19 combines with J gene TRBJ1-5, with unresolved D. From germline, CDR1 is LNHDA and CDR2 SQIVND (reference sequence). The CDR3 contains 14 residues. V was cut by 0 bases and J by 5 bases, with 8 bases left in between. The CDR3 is CASSIDHRDQPQHF. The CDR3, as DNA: TGTGCCAGTAGTATAGATCATAGAGATCAGCCCCAGCATTTT.

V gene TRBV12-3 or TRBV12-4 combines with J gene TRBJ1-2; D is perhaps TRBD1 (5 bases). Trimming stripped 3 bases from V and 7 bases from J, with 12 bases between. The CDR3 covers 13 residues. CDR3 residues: CASSFPGTSGYTF. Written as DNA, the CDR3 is TGTGCCAGCAGTTTCCCCGGGACTAGTGGCTACACCTTC.

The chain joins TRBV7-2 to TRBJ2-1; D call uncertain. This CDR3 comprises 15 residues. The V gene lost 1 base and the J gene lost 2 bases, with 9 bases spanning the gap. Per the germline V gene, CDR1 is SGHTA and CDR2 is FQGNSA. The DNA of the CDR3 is TGTGCCAGCAGCTTAGGTCCTGGAGCCTACAATGAGCAGTTCTTC. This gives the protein CASSLGPGAYNEQFF.

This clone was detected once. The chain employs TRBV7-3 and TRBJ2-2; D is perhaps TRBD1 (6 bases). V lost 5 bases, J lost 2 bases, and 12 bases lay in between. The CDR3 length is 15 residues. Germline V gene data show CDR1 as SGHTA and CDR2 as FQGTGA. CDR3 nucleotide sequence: TGTGCCAGCAGCGTGACAGGAATCAACACCGGGGAGCTGTTTTTT. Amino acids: CASSVTGINTGELFF.

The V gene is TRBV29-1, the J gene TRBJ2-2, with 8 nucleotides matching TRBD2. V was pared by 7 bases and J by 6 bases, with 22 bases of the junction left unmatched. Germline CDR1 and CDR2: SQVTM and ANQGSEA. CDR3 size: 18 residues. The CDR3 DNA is TGCAGCGGATACGGGGGGGTAGCAGCGGGGACGGTGGCCGGGGAGCTGTTTTTT. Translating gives CSGYGGVAAGTVAGELFF.

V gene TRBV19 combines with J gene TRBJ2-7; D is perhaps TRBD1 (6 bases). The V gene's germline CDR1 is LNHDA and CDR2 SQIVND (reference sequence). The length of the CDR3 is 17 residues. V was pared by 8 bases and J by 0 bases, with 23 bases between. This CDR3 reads CASGTGKSSLYSYEQYF. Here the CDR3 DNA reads TGTGCCAGTGGAACAGGGAAGAGTTCCCTCTACTCCTACGAGCAGTACTTC.

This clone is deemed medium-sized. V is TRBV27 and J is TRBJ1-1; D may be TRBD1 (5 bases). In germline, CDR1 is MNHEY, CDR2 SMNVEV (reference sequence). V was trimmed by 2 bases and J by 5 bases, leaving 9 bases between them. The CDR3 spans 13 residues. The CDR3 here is CASSLLGLTEAFF. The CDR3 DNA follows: TGTGCCAGCAGTTTACTGGGGCTTACTGAAGCTTTCTTT.

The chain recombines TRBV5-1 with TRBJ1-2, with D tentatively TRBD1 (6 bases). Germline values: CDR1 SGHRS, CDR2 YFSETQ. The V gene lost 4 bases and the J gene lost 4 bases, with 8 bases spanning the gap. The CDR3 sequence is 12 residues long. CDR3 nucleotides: TGCGCCAGCAGCGAGGACAGCTATGGCTACACCTTC. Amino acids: CASSEDSYGYTF.

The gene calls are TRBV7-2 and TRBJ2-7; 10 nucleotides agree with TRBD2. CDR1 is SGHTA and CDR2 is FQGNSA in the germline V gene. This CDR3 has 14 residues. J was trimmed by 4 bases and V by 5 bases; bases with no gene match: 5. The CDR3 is CASSPGTSEYEQYF. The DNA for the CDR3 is TGTGCCAGCAGCCCCGGGACTAGCGAGTACGAGCAGTACTTC.

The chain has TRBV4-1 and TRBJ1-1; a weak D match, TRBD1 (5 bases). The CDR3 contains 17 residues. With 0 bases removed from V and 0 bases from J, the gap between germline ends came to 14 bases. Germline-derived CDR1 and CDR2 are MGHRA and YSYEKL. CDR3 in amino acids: CASSQDGGNAVNTEAFF. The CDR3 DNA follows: TGCGCCAGCAGCCAAGACGGGGGGAATGCAGTGAACACTGAAGCTTTCTTT.

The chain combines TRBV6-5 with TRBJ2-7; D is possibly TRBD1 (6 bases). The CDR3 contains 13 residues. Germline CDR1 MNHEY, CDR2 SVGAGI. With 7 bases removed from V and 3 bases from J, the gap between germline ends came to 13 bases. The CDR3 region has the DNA TGTGCCAGCACCCGGGGCAGGGGCTACGAGCAGTACTTC. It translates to CASTRGRGYEQYF.

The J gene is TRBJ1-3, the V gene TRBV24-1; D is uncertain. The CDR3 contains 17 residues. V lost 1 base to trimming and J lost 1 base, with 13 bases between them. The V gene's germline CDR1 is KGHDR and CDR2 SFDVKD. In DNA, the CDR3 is TGTGCCACCAGTGATTTCTACAGAGTACCTTCTGGAAACACCATATATTTT. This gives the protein CATSDFYRVPSGNTIYF.

As DNA, the CDR3 is TGTGCCAGCAGCTTAGGGACAGGGCCCTCCTACGAGCAGTACTTC. Protein sequence: CASSLGTGPSYEQYF. V gene TRBV7-3 combines with J gene TRBJ2-7, with 9 nucleotides matching TRBD1. The CDR3 totals 15 residues. The germline CDR1 and CDR2 sequences are SGHTA and FQGTGA. The ends lost 2 bases at V and 0 bases at J; junction bases unmatched: 2. Based on the CDR3 plus reference TRBV7-3 and TRBJ2-7, the full variable domain is GAGVSQTPSNKVTEKGKYVELRCDPISGHTALYWYRQSLGQGPEFLIYFQGTGAADDSGLPNDRFFAVRPEGSVSTLKIQRTERGDSAVYLCASSLGTGPSYEQYFGPGTRLTVT.

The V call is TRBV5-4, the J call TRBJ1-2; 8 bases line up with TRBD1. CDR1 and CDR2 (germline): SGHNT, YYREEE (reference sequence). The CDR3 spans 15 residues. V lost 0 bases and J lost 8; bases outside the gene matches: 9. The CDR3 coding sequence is TGTGCCAGCAGCTTGGCCAGAGGGACAGGACCCGGCTACACCTTC. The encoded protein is CASSLARGTGPGYTF.

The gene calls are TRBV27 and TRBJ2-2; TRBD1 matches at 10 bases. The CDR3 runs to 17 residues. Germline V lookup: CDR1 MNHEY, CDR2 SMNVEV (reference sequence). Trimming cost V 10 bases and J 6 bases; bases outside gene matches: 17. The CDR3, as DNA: TGTGCCACCTTCGAGAACCCGGGACAGGGGCTTTCCGGGGAGCTGTTTTTT. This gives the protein CATFENPGQGLSGELFF.

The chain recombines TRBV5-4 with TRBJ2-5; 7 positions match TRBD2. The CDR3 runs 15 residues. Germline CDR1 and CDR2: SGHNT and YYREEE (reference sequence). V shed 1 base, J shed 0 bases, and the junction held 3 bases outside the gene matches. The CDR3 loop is CASSLWGGNQETQYF. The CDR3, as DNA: TGTGCCAGCAGCTTGTGGGGGGGGAACCAAGAGACCCAGTACTTC.